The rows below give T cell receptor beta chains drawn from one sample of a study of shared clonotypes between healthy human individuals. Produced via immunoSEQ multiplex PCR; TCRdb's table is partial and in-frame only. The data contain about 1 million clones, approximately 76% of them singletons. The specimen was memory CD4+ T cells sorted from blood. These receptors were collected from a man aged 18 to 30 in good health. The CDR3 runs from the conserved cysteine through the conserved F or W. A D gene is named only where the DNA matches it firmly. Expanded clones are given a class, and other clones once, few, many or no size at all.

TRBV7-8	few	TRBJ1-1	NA	TGTGCCAGCAGTTTAGGGGCGGAGAGAAAGAGCACTGAAGCTTTCTTT	CASSLGAERKSTEAFF
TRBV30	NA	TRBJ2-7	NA	TGTGCCTGGAGTGACGGCTACGAGCAGTACTTC	CAWSDGYEQYF
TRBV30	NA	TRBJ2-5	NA	TGTGCCTGGAGTGTAACTGTGGGGCCGGGGGAGACCCAGTACTTC	CAWSVTVGPGETQYF
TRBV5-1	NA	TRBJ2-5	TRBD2	TGCGCCAGCCGGGCTGGGGGGACTACCACACACGGGGAGACCCAGTACTTC	CASRAGGTTTHGETQYF
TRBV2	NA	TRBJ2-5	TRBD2	TGTGCCAGCGCGACTAGCGGGAGGGCCTCTGAGACCCAGTACTTC	CASATSGRASETQYF
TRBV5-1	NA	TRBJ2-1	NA	TGCGCCAGCAGCCCGGGACAAGACTACAATGAGCAGTTCTTC	CASSPGQDYNEQFF
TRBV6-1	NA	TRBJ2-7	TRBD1	TGTGCCAGCAGTGACACCTCCGGGACAGATCAGATCTACGAGCAGTACTTC	CASSDTSGTDQIYEQYF
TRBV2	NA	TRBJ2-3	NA	TGTGCCAGCAGTGAACTCACGGACACAGATACGCAGTATTTT	CASSELTDTDTQYF
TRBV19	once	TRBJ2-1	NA	TGTGCCAGTAGTATAGATAAGAGGGGGAGAGGGAATGAGCAGTTCTTC	CASSIDKRGRGNEQFF
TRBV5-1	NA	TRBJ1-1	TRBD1	TGCGCCAGCAGCTTACTTACAGGGGGAGAAGCTTTCTTT	CASSLLTGGEAFF
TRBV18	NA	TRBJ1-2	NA	TGTGCCAGCTCACCTACTGATCTTAACTATGGCTACACCTTC	CASSPTDLNYGYTF
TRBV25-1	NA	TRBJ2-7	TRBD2	TGTGCCAGCAGTCATCCCCTAGCGGGAGGACCCCACGAGCAGTACTTC	CASSHPLAGGPHEQYF
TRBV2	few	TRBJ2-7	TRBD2	TGTGCCAGCGAACCGGGACTAAATTTATACGAGCAGTACTTC	CASEPGLNLYEQYF
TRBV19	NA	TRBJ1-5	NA	TGTGCCAGTAGTGGAGGGGGTCATCAGCCCCAGCATTTT	CASSGGGHQPQHF
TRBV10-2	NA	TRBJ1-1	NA	TGCGCCAGCAGATCGATGAACACTGAAGCTTTCTTT	CASRSMNTEAFF
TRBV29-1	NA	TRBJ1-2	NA	TGCAGCGTTATCTCCTTGACGGGCTACACCTTC	CSVISLTGYTF
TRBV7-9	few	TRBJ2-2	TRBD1	TGTGCCAGCAGTGGACAGGGGGCAAGGAGCACCGGGGAGCTGTTTTTT	CASSGQGARSTGELFF
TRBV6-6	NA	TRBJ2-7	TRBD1	TGTGCCAGCAGTTCAGGGACAGGGTCAAGGCAGTACTTC	CASSSGTGSRQYF
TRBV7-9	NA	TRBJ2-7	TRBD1	TGTGCCAGCAGCGAAACAGGGGCCTACGAGCAGTACTTC	CASSETGAYEQYF
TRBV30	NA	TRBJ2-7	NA	TGTGCCTGGAGTGTAAGTCCAGGGAGCGAGCAGTACTTC	CAWSVSPGSEQYF
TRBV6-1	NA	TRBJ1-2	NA	TGTGCCAGCAGTGCGGGGGGGGTAGGTTATGGCTACACCTTC	CASSAGGVGYGYTF
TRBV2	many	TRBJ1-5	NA	TGTGCCAGCAGTGCCGGGCCTAAGGGCAATCAGCCCCAGCATTTT	CASSAGPKGNQPQHF